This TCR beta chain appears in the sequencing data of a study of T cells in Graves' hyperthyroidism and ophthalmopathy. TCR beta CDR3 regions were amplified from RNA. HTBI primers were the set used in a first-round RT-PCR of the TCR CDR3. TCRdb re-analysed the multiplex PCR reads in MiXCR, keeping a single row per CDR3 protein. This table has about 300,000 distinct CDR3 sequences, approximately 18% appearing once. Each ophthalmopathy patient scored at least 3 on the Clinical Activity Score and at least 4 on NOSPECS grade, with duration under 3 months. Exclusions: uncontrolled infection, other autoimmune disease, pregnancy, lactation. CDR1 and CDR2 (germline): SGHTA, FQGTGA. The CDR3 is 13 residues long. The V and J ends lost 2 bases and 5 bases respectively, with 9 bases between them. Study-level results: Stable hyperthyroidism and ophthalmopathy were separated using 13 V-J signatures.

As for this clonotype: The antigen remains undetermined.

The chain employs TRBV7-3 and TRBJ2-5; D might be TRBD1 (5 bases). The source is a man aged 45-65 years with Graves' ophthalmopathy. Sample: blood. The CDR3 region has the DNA TGTGCCAGCAGCTTAGAAGGGGCGGAGACCCAGTACTTC. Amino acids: CASSLEGAETQYF.